This is a list of T cell receptor beta chains from one sample in a study of shared clonotypes between healthy human individuals. The repertoire was sequenced with immunoSEQ multiplex PCR; TCRdb's copy has only in-frame clones and lacks some. The sample has about 79,000 clones, under 65% seen once. The material sequenced was memory CD8+ T cells sorted from blood. Every receptor here comes from a man aged 25-45 years in good health. The CDR3 runs from the conserved cysteine through the conserved F or W. D genes are given only for firm matches. Size tells how often a clone was seen (once, few, many) or the class of an expanded clone, and some rows leave it out.

J	size	V	D	CDR3
TRBJ2-1	once	TRBV5-1	TRBD2	CASSSGTSGKSSYNEQFF
TRBJ2-1	NA	TRBV2	TRBD2	CASSSGRTLEEQFF
TRBJ2-7	NA	TRBV11-2	NA	CASSPDTYEQYF
TRBJ2-7	once	TRBV28	TRBD1	CASRQYRDSTEQYF
TRBJ2-1	once	TRBV5-1	NA	CASSPAQGGLGEQFF
TRBJ1-2	few	TRBV5-1	TRBD1	CASSPGWDSLYGYTF
TRBJ1-5	once	TRBV27	TRBD1	CAAGRGRNQPQHF
TRBJ2-3	NA	TRBV15	TRBD1	CATSRAQVGTGGDHSQYF
TRBJ2-7	NA	TRBV27	NA	CASREGAKEQYF
TRBJ1-1	NA	TRBV5-1	TRBD1	CASSTGQGDTEAFF
TRBJ2-1	few	TRBV6-4	TRBD2	CASSDSAGGPNEQFF
TRBJ1-2	NA	TRBV27	TRBD1	CASSTGQGPLHGYTF
TRBJ1-1	NA	TRBV28	NA	CASSSRDIKTEAFF
TRBJ2-3	NA	TRBV7-2	TRBD2	CASSLAGTSSTQYF
TRBJ2-7	NA	TRBV4-3	TRBD2	CASSQGVTSGSYEQYF
TRBJ1-1	NA	TRBV18	NA	CASSPAAMNTEAFF
TRBJ2-1	NA	TRBV6-6	TRBD1	CASTRDRGRDEQFF
TRBJ2-7	NA	TRBV28	TRBD2	CASSLGLAGPSYEQYF
TRBJ2-1	NA	TRBV27	TRBD2	CASSRDYSYNEQFF
TRBJ1-5	many	TRBV19	NA	CASSIWGHQPQHF
TRBJ1-1	few	TRBV5-6	NA	CASSLHGNTEAFF
TRBJ2-7	few	TRBV27	NA	CASSIKGTSYEQYF
TRBJ2-7	few	TRBV28	NA	CASSHNYEQYF
TRBJ2-1	NA	TRBV27	NA	CASSSGSYNEQFF
TRBJ1-5	NA	TRBV11-2	NA	CASSPTNNQPQHF
TRBJ2-7	few	TRBV18	NA	CASSPTPYEQYF
TRBJ2-1	NA	TRBV7-2	NA	CASSLMVYNEQFF
TRBJ2-3	NA	TRBV18	TRBD2	CASSPRTSSSTDTQYF
TRBJ1-3	NA	TRBV4-1	NA	CASSQDGTATPSNTIYF
TRBJ2-3	NA	TRBV5-1	TRBD2	CASSSQQRGSLRTDTQYF
TRBJ2-4	many	TRBV14	NA	CASSQGAAGGGNIQYF
TRBJ2-7	many	TRBV28	NA	CASVGVDYEQYF
TRBJ2-7	few	TRBV19	TRBD2	CASSIGPLRASGSAYEQYF
TRBJ2-7	NA	TRBV6-5	NA	CASIGDRSGEQYF
TRBJ1-2	NA	TRBV18	NA	CASSPTQRGRRNGYTF
TRBJ2-7	once	TRBV2	TRBD1	CATTRDRNYEQYF
TRBJ1-2	once	TRBV7-2	TRBD1	CASSSFGTGADGYTF
TRBJ2-3	NA	TRBV7-2	NA	CASSSPATDTQYF
TRBJ2-3	NA	TRBV5-6	NA	CASSLLQSTDTQYF
TRBJ2-1	NA	TRBV10-1	NA	CASSGGRVGNEQFF
TRBJ2-7	NA	TRBV5-6	NA	CASSLIGLKYEQYF
TRBJ2-7	NA	TRBV28	TRBD1	CASSLTSGDRAYEQYF
TRBJ2-1	NA	TRBV5-6	NA	CASSPGLGGMGFF
TRBJ1-1	NA	TRBV30	NA	CAWSVGLNTEAFF
TRBJ2-3	NA	TRBV28	NA	CASSSPESGWEDTQYF
TRBJ2-7	few	TRBV5-6	TRBD1	CASSPGQASKYF
TRBJ2-5	once	TRBV13	TRBD2	CASSWGLDQETQYF
TRBJ2-3	NA	TRBV29-1	NA	CSVEALEDTDTQYF
TRBJ2-5	NA	TRBV5-1	NA	CASSWWGARGQETQYF
TRBJ2-7	few	TRBV2	NA	CASKVHSGSPYEQYF
TRBJ2-2	many	TRBV5-6	TRBD2	CASSLGAGLAGSNTGELFF
TRBJ2-2	NA	TRBV7-3	NA	CASSWVNGELFF
TRBJ2-2	many	TRBV19	NA	CATRWGAYTATGELFF
TRBJ2-1	NA	TRBV11-2	TRBD2	CASSPELAGVVSYNEQFF
TRBJ2-7	once	TRBV5-1	NA	CASSLALGGVYEQYF
TRBJ2-7	NA	TRBV7-2	TRBD2	CASSLGLAGGFF
TRBJ2-7	NA	TRBV27	TRBD2	CASNLLAASYEQYF